The 9 T cell receptor beta chains listed next were all sequenced from one sample in a study of cytomegalovirus exposure and HLA in healthy donors. The study ran its PCR with 60 Vbeta and 13 Jbeta primers. Assay used: immunoSEQ multiplex PCR; TCRdb lists only in-frame clones, some missing. The sample comprises about 140,000 clones, roughly 82% of which are singletons, and less than 4% rests with the top ten. The sequencing sample was made of PBMCs. The receptors were gathered from a male donor in good health and CMV-seronegative.

The rearrangement uses TRBV4-2 and TRBJ2-3, with D perhaps matching TRBD2 (6 bases). V dropped 1 base and J dropped 0 bases, with 14 bases sitting between them. The CDR3 runs to 17 residues. Germline CDR1 reads LGHNA; CDR2 reads YNFKEQ. CDR3 residues: CASSQALGSGSTDTQYF. The CDR3 nucleotides are TGTGCCAGCAGCCAAGCCCTCGGTAGCGGTAGCACAGATACGCAGTATTTT.

As regards this clone: Other DNA sequences in this sample translate to the same CDR3. The chain has TRBV5-6 and TRBJ2-7; 9 bases match TRBD1. This CDR3 is 14 amino acids long. J gave up 2 bases and V 0 bases, and 0 bases lay outside the gene matches. Germline CDR1 SGHDT, CDR2 YYEEEE. The CDR3 protein is CASSLGTGAYEQYF. The CDR3 region has the DNA TGTGCCAGCAGCTTGGGGACAGGGGCCTACGAGCAGTACTTC.

This clone was seen more than once but under ten times. V and J are TRBV13 and TRBJ2-1; tentative D call: TRBD2 (7 bases). The CDR3 totals 14 residues. Trimming took off 1 base at V and 8 bases at J, with 12 bases between the two ends. Germline CDR1 reads PRHDT; CDR2 reads FYEKMQ (reference sequence). Here the CDR3 DNA reads TGTGCCAGCAGCTTAGAAGGAGGGGGGGATGAGCAGTTCTTC. Protein product: CASSLEGGGDEQFF.

The V gene is TRBV7-3, the J gene TRBJ1-2; 9 bases match TRBD1. V dropped 5 bases and J dropped 5; count of bases not matched to a gene: 3. Germline lookup yields CDR1 SGHTA and CDR2 FQGTGA. The CDR3 has 13 residues. CDR3 sequence (DNA): TGTGCCAGCAGCGCGGACAGGGGATATGGCTACACCTTC. It specifies CASSADRGYGYTF.

The J gene is TRBJ2-2, the V gene TRBV11-3, with TRBD1 identical over 8 bases. Germline V gives CDR1 SGHNT, CDR2 YENEEA. The CDR3 loop spans 14 amino acids. V was clipped by 5 bases and J by 7 bases; unmatched bases: 6. In DNA, the CDR3 is TGTGCCAGCAGCAGCAGGGGGCATAACGGGGAGCTGTTTTTT. It is translated as CASSSRGHNGELFF.

The chain joins TRBV4-1 to TRBJ1-1, with 7 positions matching TRBD1. V lost 5 bases to trimming and J lost 3 bases; unmatched junction nucleotides: 9. CDR1 and CDR2 (germline): MGHRA, YSYEKL. The CDR3 runs 15 residues. CDR3 sequence (DNA): TGCGCCAGCAGCTCCGTGACAGGGTGGGACACTGAAGCTTTCTTT. It yields the protein CASSSVTGWDTEAFF.

On this clone: One junction end disagrees with the germline gene, perhaps due to a read error. V and J are TRBV19 and TRBJ2-7; TRBD2 agrees at 11 bases. This CDR3 is 13 amino acids long. CDR1 is LNHDA and CDR2 is SQIVND in the germline V gene (reference sequence). The CDR3 reads CASRIAGGYEQYF. CDR3 nucleotides: TGTGCCAGTAGGATAGCGGGAGGGTACGAGCAGTACTTC.

The chain employs TRBV6-5 and TRBJ2-1; D not resolved. Trimming took off 0 bases at V and 9 bases at J, with 3 bases between the two ends. The germline CDR1 and CDR2 sequences are MNHEY and SVGAGI. The length of the CDR3 is 11 residues. In nucleotides, the CDR3 is TGTGCCAGCAGTTACTCCGGTGAGCAGTTCTTC. This codes for CASSYSGEQFF.

The rearrangement links TRBV28 to TRBJ2-2; 8 nucleotides line up with TRBD1. This CDR3 contains 16 residues. The V gene's germline CDR1 is MDHEN and CDR2 SYDVKM. V dropped 7 bases and J dropped 5; count of bases not matched to a gene: 12. CDR3 sequence (DNA): TGTGCCAGCATCCCCGTCGGACAGGGAGATACCGGGGAGCTGTTTTTT. Translated: CASIPVGQGDTGELFF.